This T cell receptor (beta chain) is from a study of T cells in narcolepsy. Study background: Enrolled donors included narcolepsy type 1 or type 2 patients and healthy controls. Overall study results and limits: Blood of same and different patients, but not healthy controls, reportedly held recurring autoreactive clonotypes.

The table came from immunoSEQ multiplex PCR; TCRdb's copy has only in-frame clones and leaves some out. The sample has 30,000 to 35,000 clones; over 80% are singletons. A word on this clone: Antigen unknown.

The CDR3 length is 15 residues. V was cut by 0 bases and J by 1 base, with 7 bases left in between. From germline, CDR1 is SGHNT and CDR2 YYREEE (reference sequence). This receptor was taken from a human donor in good health. Sequenced: memory (CD45RA-) CD4+ T cells from blood. V gene TRBV5-4 combines with J gene TRBJ2-2; no definite D call. In DNA form, the CDR3 reads TGTGCCAGCAGCTTGGCTTTAGGGAACACCGGGGAGCTGTTTTTT. The encoded protein is CASSLALGNTGELFF.